The 24 T cell receptor beta chains in this list originate from one sample, sequenced in a study of regulatory T cells in long-lasting Graves disease. Combining iRepertoire HTBI primers with Arm-PCR of CDR3 regions, the authors built TCR beta libraries. TCRdb reprocessed the multiplex PCR reads via MiXCR and lists one record per CDR3 protein. The table shows about 560,000 distinct CDR3 sequences, with about 16% occurring only once. The time point denotes: newly diagnosed GD, antithyroid drugs for less than 3 months. PBMC RNA served as the TCR library source. A further study also used this sample, focusing on T cells in Graves' hyperthyroidism and ophthalmopathy.

Sequencing was performed on peripheral blood mononuclear cells (PBMCs), taken at new diagnosis, from a patient treated with antithyroid drugs. The receptors were gathered from a man aged 18 to 35 with Graves disease.

The chain has TRBV4-1 and TRBJ2-7; D gene unclear. CDR3 length: 16 amino acids. Germline CDR1 MGHRA, CDR2 YSYEKL. The germline V and J ends were trimmed by 4 bases and 3 bases, with 19 bases remaining between them. The DNA of the CDR3 is TGCGCCAGCAGCCCCTCTTCCGGGTCCGTCGGCTACGAGCAGTACTTC. Protein: CASSPSSGSVGYEQYF.

A few counts support this clonotype. The V call is TRBV20-1, the J call TRBJ2-1, with 12 nucleotides matching TRBD1. Germline V lookup: CDR1 DFQATT, CDR2 SNEGSKA (reference sequence). The V gene end was trimmed by 7 bases and the J gene end by 7 bases; junction bases not matched to a gene: 11. The CDR3 is 15 amino acids. The CDR3 nucleotides read TGCAGTGTTACCAAGGGACAGGGGGCGCTTAATGAGCAGTTCTTC. It translates to CSVTKGQGALNEQFF.

V gene TRBV18 combines with J gene TRBJ2-3, with no clear D. The CDR3 is made up of 12 amino acids. Trimming took 6 bases from V and 3 from J, leaving 7 bases between them. Germline CDR1 KGHSH, CDR2 LQKENI. In DNA form, the CDR3 reads TGTGCCAGCTCTGACATGACAGATACGCAGTATTTT. Protein sequence: CASSDMTDTQYF.

The chain combines TRBV20-1 with TRBJ2-7; possible D gene TRBD1, 5 bases. Germline CDR1 is DFQATT and CDR2 is SNEGSKA (reference sequence). The CDR3 consists of 14 residues. V dropped 2 bases and J dropped 3 bases, with 14 bases sitting between them. This CDR3 reads CSARSHTGIYEQYF. CDR3 coding DNA: TGCAGTGCTAGATCCCATACAGGAATCTACGAGCAGTACTTC.

This clonotype was observed at least ten times. The chain recombines TRBV20-1 with TRBJ2-5, with D unresolved. Trimming shortened V by 3 bases and J by 4 bases, and 18 bases separated the two germline ends. Germline CDR1 DFQATT, CDR2 SNEGSKA (reference sequence). The CDR3 is 15 residues long. The CDR3 is CSARLGGWEGETQYF. The DNA for the CDR3 is TGCAGTGCTAGGTTAGGCGGTTGGGAAGGAGAGACCCAGTACTTC.

This clonotype was seen ten or more times. The CDR3 region is CASSGTYYEQYF. DNA for the CDR3: TGTGCCAGCAGTGGGACATACTACGAGCAGTACTTC. V and J are TRBV2 and TRBJ2-7, with D perhaps TRBD1 (5 bases). The V end was cut by 4 bases, the J end by 3 bases, with 7 bases between. Germline lookup yields CDR1 SNHLY and CDR2 FYNNEI. This CDR3 has 12 residues.

The rearrangement links TRBV14 to TRBJ1-1; D unresolved. The CDR3 has 15 amino acids. The V end lost 4 bases, the J end lost 1 base, and 13 bases lay between the germline ends. Per germline, CDR1 SGHDN and CDR2 FVKESK. The CDR3 protein is CASSRAGWENTEAFF. The DNA of the CDR3 is TGTGCCAGCAGCCGAGCCGGTTGGGAGAACACTGAAGCTTTCTTT.

This clonotype was detected only a few times. V gene TRBV7-9 combines with J gene TRBJ2-6; TRBD2 matches at 11 bases. Trimming removed 4 bases from V and 4 bases from J; junction bases left unmatched: 18. The CDR3 sequence is 21 residues long. CDR1 and CDR2 from the germline V gene are SEHNR and FQNEAQ (reference sequence). The CDR3 DNA reads TGTGCCAGCAGCTCTCCCGATGGGTTAGCGGGAGGGCCGCTCGGGGCCAACGTCCTGACTTTC. It encodes CASSSPDGLAGGPLGANVLTF. The whole variable domain, remainder taken from reference TRBV7-9 and TRBJ2-6, is DTGVSQNPRHKITKRGQNVTFRCDPISEHNRLYWYRQTLGQGPEFLTYFQNEAQLEKSRLLSDRFSAERPKGSFSTLEIQRTEQGDSAMYLCASSSPDGLAGGPLGANVLTFGAGSRLTVL.

This clonotype was detected ten times or more. The V gene is TRBV14, the J gene TRBJ2-5, with D tentatively TRBD2 (6 bases). The CDR3 extends over 18 amino acids. The V end lost 0 bases, the J end lost 5 bases, and 22 bases lay between the germline ends. Germline V gene lookup returns CDR1 SGHDN and CDR2 FVKESK. The CDR3 region has the DNA TGTGCCAGCAGCCAAGACAAGCTTCGGAGGGACCGACCGGAGACCCAGTACTTC. This translates into CASSQDKLRRDRPETQYF.

This clonotype was observed many times. CDR3 protein: CASCKGGYGYTF. The CDR3 nucleotides are TGTGCCAGCTGCAAGGGTGGCTATGGCTACACCTTC. The J gene is TRBJ1-2, the V gene TRBV28; D uncertain. CDR1 is MDHEN, CDR2 SYDVKM, per germline. The V end lost 8 bases, the J end lost 4 bases, and 11 bases lay between the germline ends. The CDR3 has 12 residues.

This clonotype came up many times. This sequence joins TRBV5-1 and TRBJ2-7; no definite D call. Germline CDR1 SGHRS, CDR2 YFSETQ. This CDR3 spans 14 amino acids. Trimming cost V 2 bases and J 1 base, with 10 bases left between them. CDR3 amino acids: CASSFDGSSYEQYF. Here the CDR3 DNA reads TGCGCCAGCAGCTTCGACGGTTCATCCTACGAGCAGTACTTC.

This clonotype has a handful of counts. The V call is TRBV27, the J call TRBJ2-7; 8 positions match TRBD1. The CDR3 is 15 residues long. The J segment lost 0 bases and the V segment lost 5 bases, leaving 6 bases of the junction unmatched. From germline, CDR1 is MNHEY and CDR2 SMNVEV (reference sequence). CDR3: CASSVDRVSSYEQYF. In DNA form, the CDR3 reads TGTGCCAGCAGTGTGGACAGGGTGAGCTCCTACGAGCAGTACTTC.

This clonotype was counted many times. J is TRBJ1-1 and V is TRBV30; D perhaps matches TRBD1 (5 bases). Germline CDR1 reads GTSNPN; CDR2 reads SVGIG (reference sequence). Trimming took 5 bases from V and 1 from J, leaving 11 bases between them. This CDR3 is 13 amino acids long. CDR3 bases: TGTGCCTGGCCCGGGACGGAGAACACTGAAGCTTTCTTT. It codes for CAWPGTENTEAFF.

This clonotype was observed many times. The chain joins TRBV30 to TRBJ2-7, with D unresolved. In germline, CDR1 is GTSNPN, CDR2 SVGIG (reference sequence). V shed 1 base and J shed 4 bases, with 5 bases lying between them. The CDR3 runs to 11 residues. The CDR3 region has the DNA TGTGCCTGGAGTGCGGAATACGAGCAGTACTTC. It encodes CAWSAEYEQYF.

This clonotype showed up just a few times. J is TRBJ1-1 and V is TRBV7-2; possibly TRBD1 for D (5 bases). The CDR3 runs to 14 residues. Germline CDR1 is SGHTA and CDR2 is FQGNSA. V was cut by 5 bases and J by 5 bases, with 15 bases left in between. CDR3 protein: CASSPVGGRTEAFF. The CDR3 nucleotides are TGTGCCAGCAGCCCGGTCGGGGGTAGGACTGAAGCTTTCTTT.

The rearrangement links TRBV27 to TRBJ2-2; D gene uncertain. The V end lost 8 bases, the J end lost 2 bases, and 12 bases lay between the germline ends. Per germline, CDR1 MNHEY and CDR2 SMNVEV (reference sequence). This CDR3 region has 14 residues. In DNA form, the CDR3 reads TGTGCCAGCGGGCCCCGACAAAACACCGGGGAGCTGTTTTTT. This sequence encodes CASGPRQNTGELFF.

This clonotype showed up many times. CDR3 amino acids: CASSLEQANTEAFF. CDR3 nucleotide sequence: TGCGCCAGCAGCTTGGAGCAGGCGAACACTGAAGCTTTCTTT. The rearrangement links TRBV5-1 to TRBJ1-1; D uncertain. V dropped 0 bases and J dropped 1 base, with 7 bases sitting between them. The length of the CDR3 is 14 residues. The germline CDR1 and CDR2 sequences are SGHRS and YFSETQ.

Of note for this clonotype: Given a much more abundant clone one base away, this may be a read error. The rearrangement links TRBV28 to TRBJ2-7; D is unclear. The V gene's germline CDR1 is MDHEN and CDR2 SYDVKM. This CDR3 spans 15 amino acids. Written as DNA, the CDR3 is TGTGCCGGCAGTTTAGGTGGCGGAGCACCCTACGAGCAGTACTTC. Amino acids: CAGSLGGGAPYEQYF.

Only a few counts were recorded for this clonotype. The chain uses TRBV7-9 and TRBJ1-5; 7 bases map to TRBD1. Germline V gene lookup returns CDR1 SEHNR and CDR2 FQNEAQ (reference sequence). The CDR3 is 15 residues long. The trim removed 5 bases at V and 2 bases at J, leaving 6 bases unmatched. This chain's CDR3 is CASSPEGGGNQPQHF. The CDR3 DNA is TGTGCCAGCAGCCCAGAAGGGGGCGGCAATCAGCCCCAGCATTTT.

This clonotype was seen at least ten times. The genes are TRBV20-1 and TRBJ2-7; maybe TRBD1 (6 bases). The germline V gene has CDR1 DFQATT and CDR2 SNEGSKA (reference sequence). Trimming left V 6 bases short and J 5 bases short, with 11 bases between. The CDR3 covers 11 residues. CDR3 nucleotide sequence: TGCAGTGCGAGGCAGGGGAACGAGCAGTACTTC. Encoded protein: CSARQGNEQYF.

This clonotype was picked up a small number of times. The chain has TRBV11-2 and TRBJ2-4, with D possibly being TRBD1 (5 bases). The CDR3 loop spans 15 amino acids. Germline V lookup: CDR1 SGHAT, CDR2 FQNNGV. The V end was cut by 1 base, the J end by 0 bases, with 7 bases between. For the CDR3, the DNA is TGTGCCAGCAGCTTAGCAGGGATAGCCAAAAACATTCAGTACTTC. This gives the protein CASSLAGIAKNIQYF.

This chain joins TRBV29-1 and TRBJ1-2; 7 nucleotides match TRBD1. From germline, CDR1 is SQVTM and CDR2 ANQGSEA. The CDR3 covers 11 residues. V dropped 5 bases and J dropped 7; count of bases not matched to a gene: 4. The CDR3 loop reads CSVSNRGGYTF. CDR3 sequence (DNA): TGCAGCGTTTCAAACAGGGGTGGCTACACCTTC.

The genes are TRBV28 and TRBJ2-7; TRBD1 is a possible D gene (6 bases). CDR1 and CDR2 (germline): MDHEN, SYDVKM. The CDR3 is 15 residues long. V shed 5 bases and J shed 2 bases, with 16 bases lying between them. The CDR3 nucleotides read TGTGCCAGCAGTGTCCCAATGGACAGAACCTACGAGCAGTACTTC. This encodes CASSVPMDRTYEQYF.

The table lists this clonotype with a few counts. V and J are TRBV20-1 and TRBJ2-7; TRBD2 matches 12 bases. Losses at the gene ends were 5 bases for V and 7 bases for J; bases not matched to a gene: 12. Germline V gene data show CDR1 as DFQATT and CDR2 as SNEGSKA (reference sequence). The CDR3 contains 15 residues. This CDR3 reads CSARPSSGRAYEQYF. Here the CDR3 DNA reads TGCAGTGCTCGCCCTTCTAGCGGGAGGGCTTATGAGCAGTACTTC.